The 7 T cell receptor beta chains reported below all come from one sample, sequenced in a study of neurological immune-mediated disorders. TCRdb independently ran MiXCR on the 5' RACE reads; one entry per CDR3 protein. The sample yields 77,000 or so distinct CDR3 sequences, roughly 10% seen once. Material for sequencing was PBMCs. These receptors were obtained from a man aged 45-65 years in good health.

This clonotype was seen at least ten times. This chain links TRBV20-1 with TRBJ2-1; 9 bases align to TRBD2. The CDR3 covers 14 residues. Germline V gene sequence: CDR1 DFQATT, CDR2 SNEGSKA (reference sequence). V dropped 3 bases and J dropped 6; count of bases not matched to a gene: 6. The CDR3 DNA follows: TGCAGTGCTAGGGAACTAGCGGGCCTCAATGAGCAGTTCTTC. Amino acid sequence: CSARELAGLNEQFF.

At least ten counts were recorded for this clonotype. V is TRBV20-1 and J is TRBJ2-3, with D possibly TRBD1 on 5 matching bases. The V end lost 1 base, the J end lost 2 bases, and 10 bases lay between the germline ends. Germline lookup yields CDR1 DFQATT and CDR2 SNEGSKA (reference sequence). The CDR3 loop spans 14 amino acids. As DNA, the CDR3 is TGCAGTGCTAGAGTGCCAGGGAACACAGATACGCAGTATTTT. This sequence encodes CSARVPGNTDTQYF.

This clonotype was counted many times. This chain links TRBV7-3 with TRBJ2-1; 7 positions agree with TRBD2. This CDR3 contains 16 residues. The V gene's germline CDR1 is SGHTA and CDR2 FQGTGA. The V gene end was trimmed by 4 bases and the J gene end by 9 bases; junction bases not matched to a gene: 15. CDR3 amino acids: CASSSRGAGPPGEQFF. For the CDR3, the DNA is TGTGCCAGCAGCTCCAGAGGAGCGGGACCTCCCGGTGAGCAGTTCTTC.

The table lists this clonotype with many counts. The J gene is TRBJ1-1, the V gene TRBV5-1; 12 bases are shared with TRBD1. The CDR3 length is 15 residues. Germline V lookup: CDR1 SGHRS, CDR2 YFSETQ. After removal of 4 bases from V and 6 bases from J, the junction contained 7 bases not matched to a gene. The CDR3 nucleotides read TGCGCCAGCAGCCTCTCTGGGACAGGGGGCCCTGAAGCTTTCTTT. This gives the protein CASSLSGTGGPEAFF.

This clonotype was seen at least ten times. V usage is TRBV5-5 and J usage is TRBJ2-7, with D maybe TRBD2 (5 bases). This CDR3 has 14 amino acids. Per germline, CDR1 SGHKS and CDR2 YYEKEE (reference sequence). V lost 0 bases and J 0 bases, leaving 7 bases between the germline ends. CDR3 coding DNA: TGTGCCAGCAGCTTGGTACGGGGCTCCTACGAGCAGTACTTC. This codes for CASSLVRGSYEQYF. Using reference TRBV5-5 and TRBJ2-7 for the parts outside the CDR3, the full variable domain is DAGVTQSPTHLIKTRGQQVTLRCSPISGHKSVSWYQQVLGQGPQFIFQYYEKEERGRGNFPDRFSARQFPNYSSELNVNALLLGDSALYLCASSLVRGSYEQYFGPGTRLTVT.

This clonotype was detected ten times or more. The genes are TRBV7-2 and TRBJ1-5; D might be TRBD1 (5 bases). V gave up 1 base and J gave up 4 bases, with 14 bases separating them. The germline CDR1 and CDR2 sequences are SGHTA and FQGNSA. This CDR3 contains 16 residues. In DNA, the CDR3 is TGTGCCAGCAGCTTAGACGGGGCCCTAGAAAATCAGCCCCAGCATTTT. This sequence encodes CASSLDGALENQPQHF.

This clonotype was seen many times. The germline gene is not matched at one end of the junction; a read error may be the cause. V gene TRBV25-1 combines with J gene TRBJ1-1; 10 positions match TRBD1. The CDR3 consists of 13 residues. Germline V lookup: CDR1 MGHDK, CDR2 SYGVNS. The CDR3 nucleotides read TGTGCCAGCAGCGAATGGGGACAGGGGAAAGCTTTCTTT. It is translated as CASSEWGQGKAFF. Based on the CDR3 plus reference TRBV25-1 and TRBJ1-1, the full variable domain is EADIYQTPRYLVIGTGKKITLECSQTMGHDKMYWYQQDPGMELHLIHYSYGVNSTEKGDLSSESTVSRIRTEHFPLTLESARPSHTSQYLCASSEWGQGKAFFGQGTRLTVV.